This T cell receptor beta chain was sequenced for a study of blood T cell repertoires in COVID-19. The CDR3 totals 16 residues. Germline CDR1 reads LNHDA; CDR2 reads SQIVND (reference sequence). Losses at the gene ends were 5 bases for V and 7 bases for J; bases not matched to a gene: 13. TCRdb keeps only in-frame clones here, not all; method: immunoSEQ multiplex PCR. Of about 300,000 clones listed, approximately 89% are singletons. The specimen was peripheral blood. The clonotype originates from a woman in her 30s with COVID-19, enrolled during active disease. The chain uses TRBV19 and TRBJ2-1, with 8 bases fitting TRBD1. The CDR3 loop reads CASSAPRGRSRNEQFF. The DNA of the CDR3 is TGTGCCAGTAGTGCCCCCAGGGGGCGAAGTAGAAATGAGCAGTTCTTC. Drawing the rest from reference TRBV19 and TRBJ2-1, the complete variable domain is DGGITQSPKYLFRKEGQNVTLSCEQNLNHDAMYWYRQDPGQGLRLIYYSQIVNDFQKGDIAEGYSVSREKKESFPLTVTSAQKNPTAFYLCASSAPRGRSRNEQFFGPGTRLTVL.